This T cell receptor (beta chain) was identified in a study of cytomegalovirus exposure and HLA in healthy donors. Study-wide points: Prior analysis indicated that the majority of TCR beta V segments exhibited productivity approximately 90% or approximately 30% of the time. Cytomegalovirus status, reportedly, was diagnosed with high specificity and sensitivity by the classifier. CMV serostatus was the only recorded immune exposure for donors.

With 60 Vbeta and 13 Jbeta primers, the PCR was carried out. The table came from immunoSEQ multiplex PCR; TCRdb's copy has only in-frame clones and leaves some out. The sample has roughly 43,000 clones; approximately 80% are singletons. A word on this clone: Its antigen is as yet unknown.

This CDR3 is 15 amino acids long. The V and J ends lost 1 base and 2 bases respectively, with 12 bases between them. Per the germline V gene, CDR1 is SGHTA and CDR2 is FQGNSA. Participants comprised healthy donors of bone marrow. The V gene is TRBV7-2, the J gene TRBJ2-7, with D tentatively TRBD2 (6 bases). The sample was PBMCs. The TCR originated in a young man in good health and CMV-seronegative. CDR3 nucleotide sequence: TGTGCCAGCAGCTTAGAGGCGGGGAGTCCCTACGAGCAGTACTTC. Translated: CASSLEAGSPYEQYF. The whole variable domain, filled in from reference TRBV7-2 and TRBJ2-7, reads GAGVSQSPSNKVTEKGKDVELRCDPISGHTALYWYRQSLGQGLEFLIYFQGNSAPDKSGLPSDRFSAERTGGSVSTLTIQRTQQEDSAVYLCASSLEAGSPYEQYFGPGTRLTVT.